This TCR beta chain was observed in a study of control samples from healthy donors and cancer patients. In germline, CDR1 is MGHDK, CDR2 SYGVNS. CDR3 length equals 14 residues. Trimming took off 4 bases at V and 7 bases at J, with 11 bases between the two ends. The method was immunoSEQ multiplex PCR; TCRdb's version includes in-frame clones alone and lacks a portion of them. Of about 80,000 clones in the sample, roughly nine tenths were seen once. This TCR was sampled from a man over 45 in good health. V gene TRBV25-1 combines with J gene TRBJ1-6; no clear D gene. Sequencing used blood. The CDR3 bases are TGTGCCAGCAGTGGAGCACGGCCAAATTCACCCCTCCACTTT. Translating it yields CASSGARPNSPLHF. Looking up the rest from reference TRBV25-1 and TRBJ1-6 gives the full variable domain: EADIYQTPRYLVIGTGKKITLECSQTMGHDKMYWYQQDPGMELHLIHYSYGVNSTEKGDLSSESTVSRIRTEHFPLTLESARPSHTSQYLCASSGARPNSPLHFGNGTRLTVT.